The 9 T cell receptor beta chains presented below share a single source sample, sequenced in a study of blood T cell repertoires in COVID-19. TCRdb's copy holds only in-frame clones and misses some; the assay was immunoSEQ multiplex PCR. The sample contains approximately 58,000 clones, 75% to 85% of which appear only once. The sample was peripheral blood. The receptor set was obtained from an older woman with acute or convalescent COVID-19.

This clone was counted once. The V and J genes are TRBV5-6 and TRBJ1-2; 7 bases map to TRBD1. CDR1 and CDR2 from the germline V gene are SGHDT and YYEEEE. V was pared by 4 bases and J by 7 bases, with 13 bases of the junction left unmatched. This CDR3 is 15 amino acids long. DNA of the CDR3: TGTGCCAGCAGCCAGCTGGACAGGCTCTCGAGTGGCTACACCTTC. Translation: CASSQLDRLSSGYTF.

The chain recombines TRBV3-1 (or the pseudogene TRBV3-2) with TRBJ1-2; D gene uncertain. Germline V lookup: CDR1 LGHDT, CDR2 YNNKEL (reference sequence). V lost 2 bases to trimming and J lost 6 bases, with 13 bases between them. The CDR3 extends over 14 amino acids. This CDR3 is CASSQPPGKNGYTF. CDR3 nucleotides: TGTGCCAGCAGCCAACCCCCGGGGAAAAATGGCTACACCTTC.

This clone has only one observation. The rearrangement links TRBV21-1 to TRBJ2-2; the table assigns TRBD2, which was not confirmed against the DNA. TRBV21-1 is designated a pseudogene. This CDR3 is built from 13 residues. CDR3 sequence (DNA): TGTGCCAGCAGCAAAGCCCCCTCTTGGAGGCTGTTTTTT. Its protein product is CASSKAPSWRLFF.

The rearrangement joins TRBV6-5 to TRBJ1-1; the D gene is possibly TRBD1 (6 bases). The CDR3 length is 11 residues. Trimming removed 11 bases from V and 6 bases from J, with 13 bases in between. Germline values: CDR1 MNHEY, CDR2 SVGAGI. The CDR3 DNA sequence: TGTGCCGGATCAGGGGCTTCTGAAGCTTTCTTT. It yields the protein CAGSGASEAFF.

This chain joins TRBV5-6 and TRBJ1-6; TRBD1 is a possible D gene (5 bases). This CDR3 is 14 amino acids long. From germline, CDR1 is SGHDT and CDR2 YYEEEE. Between the trimmed V and J ends, which lost 1 base and 6 bases, there was a span of 8 bases. Here the CDR3 DNA reads TGTGCCAGCAGCTTGAGGACACTTAATTCACCCCTCCACTTT. Translated: CASSLRTLNSPLHF.

The chain combines TRBV7-3 with TRBJ2-3; TRBD2 matches at 12 bases. Losses at the gene ends were 5 bases for V and 2 bases for J; bases not matched to a gene: 5. CDR1 is SGHTA and CDR2 is FQGTGA in the germline V gene. The CDR3 length is 16 residues. The CDR3 sequence: CASSRRLAGDTDTQYF. CDR3 sequence (DNA): TGTGCCAGCAGCCGTAGACTAGCGGGAGACACAGATACGCAGTATTTT.

The CDR3 here is CASGVGQGSADTQYF. The CDR3 coding sequence is TGTGCCAGCGGAGTAGGACAGGGGAGCGCAGATACGCAGTATTTT. The rearrangement uses TRBV27 and TRBJ2-3; TRBD1 matches 9 bases. The trim removed 8 bases at V and 4 bases at J, leaving 10 bases unmatched. Per the germline V gene, CDR1 is MNHEY and CDR2 is SMNVEV (reference sequence). CDR3 size: 15 residues.

The chain has TRBV6-5 and TRBJ1-1; perhaps TRBD1 as D (6 bases). Between the trimmed V and J ends, which lost 6 bases and 3 bases, there was a span of 11 bases. Germline CDR1 MNHEY, CDR2 SVGAGI. CDR3 length equals 13 residues. In DNA, the CDR3 is TGTGCCAGCAGCGGACAGCTAGACACTGAAGCTTTCTTT. Protein: CASSGQLDTEAFF.

The V call is TRBV12-3 or TRBV12-4, the J call TRBJ2-5; D remains unclear. The length of the CDR3 is 12 residues. V lost 4 bases to trimming and J lost 7 bases, with 10 bases between them. The CDR3 sequence: CASSSSVGTQYF. The DNA of the CDR3 is TGTGCCAGCAGTTCCTCGGTCGGGACCCAGTACTTC.